Reported below is one T cell receptor (beta chain). The antigen remains unidentified. The CDR3 runs 15 residues. V dropped 5 bases and J dropped 10; count of bases not matched to a gene: 12. Germline V gene sequence: CDR1 SGHRS, CDR2 YFSETQ. Time point meaning: healthy volunteer bleed at 2 weeks. Whole blood, unfractionated, served as the material for total RNA extraction. Within the library, unique molecular identifiers were attached to each individual cDNA molecule. Each CDR3 protein is one row after TCRdb ran MiXCR on the RACE reads. This sample yields roughly 100,000 distinct CDR3 sequences, of which around 9% are seen a single time; 2.9% belongs to the top ten. The record originates from a study of human T cells and chemical hapten exposure. Study results and caveats: TCRs at a frequency above 1 in 1000 stayed unchanged with DPC sensitization.

The TCR originated in a female donor in good health. Some clones in this sample may be carry-over from other donors' samples. Sequenced material: whole blood. The chain combines TRBV5-1 with TRBJ1-6; 7 bases are a match to TRBD1. CDR3 loop: CASSWDSRFGSPLHF. The CDR3 DNA sequence: TGCGCCAGCAGTTGGGACAGCCGATTTGGGTCACCCCTCCACTTT.